The 32 T cell receptor beta chains in this list originate from one sample, sequenced in a study of blood T cells in healthy people across ages. A J-beta primer mix and a sample-barcoded 5' primer were used in a second PCR of about 7 to 11 cycles. TCRdb itself ran the 5' RACE reads through MiXCR, one entry per CDR3 protein. The sample consists of more than 600,000 distinct CDR3 sequences, approximately 25% of them appearing once. In addition, the sample was reused for a study of T cells of mothers and their children.

Sequencing was done on a sample of blood. All receptors derive from a boy under 18 in good health.

This clonotype came up a few times. The J gene is TRBJ1-4, the V gene TRBV6-6; D might be TRBD1 (5 bases). The CDR3 sequence is 11 residues long. Trimming cost V 6 bases and J 7 bases, with 6 bases left between them. CDR1 and CDR2 (germline): MNHNY, SVGAGI (reference sequence). CDR3: CASSTGEKLFF. CDR3 bases: TGTGCCAGCAGCACAGGTGAAAAACTGTTTTTT.

This clonotype was observed a few times. The chain carries TRBV28 and TRBJ2-3; TRBD2 matches at 9 bases. CDR3 length: 15 amino acids. Germline trimming cut 6 bases from V and 5 bases from J; bases unmatched to any gene: 9. Germline loops: CDR1 MDHEN, CDR2 SYDVKM. CDR3 amino acids: CASSRVGGREDTQYF. CDR3 nucleotides: TGTGCCAGCAGCCGAGTGGGCGGGAGGGAAGATACGCAGTATTTT.

V gene TRBV25-1 combines with J gene TRBJ2-3, with 7 positions matching TRBD1. V lost 1 base and J lost 9; bases outside the gene matches: 13. This CDR3 has 16 residues. Germline assignment: CDR1 MGHDK and CDR2 SYGVNS. CDR3 nucleotides: TGTGCCAGCAGTGAATTTAGACAGGGACGGCAGGACACGCAGTATTTT. This codes for CASSEFRQGRQDTQYF.

The chain uses TRBV27 and TRBJ2-5, with D possibly called TRBD1 or TRBD2 (5 bases each). Looked up from germline, CDR1 is MNHEY and CDR2 is SMNVEV (reference sequence). V lost 5 bases to trimming and J lost 5 bases, with 21 bases between them. CDR3 length: 16 residues. CDR3 sequence reads: CASSLNWDVNVETQYF. DNA for the CDR3: TGTGCCAGCAGTCTTAACTGGGACGTCAATGTGGAGACCCAGTACTTC.

This clonotype has just a few counts. V gene TRBV29-1 combines with J gene TRBJ2-5; 10 bases line up with TRBD1. The CDR3 covers 13 residues. The trim removed 7 bases at V and 5 bases at J, leaving 7 bases unmatched. Germline V CDR1 and CDR2: SQVTM, ANQGSEA. This CDR3 is CSARTGGGETQYF. In DNA form, the CDR3 reads TGCAGCGCTCGGACAGGGGGAGGTGAGACCCAGTACTTC.

This rearrangement joins TRBV7-2 to TRBJ1-2; D unresolved. Trimming removed 2 bases at V and 3 bases at J, with 19 bases between. This CDR3 region has 17 residues. The germline V gene encodes CDR1 SGHTA and CDR2 FQGNSA. The CDR3 DNA is TGTGCCAGCAGCTTACCCATAGGAAGGGCATCATACTATGGCTACACCTTC. Amino acids: CASSLPIGRASYYGYTF. The entire variable domain, with the rest obtained from reference TRBV7-2 and TRBJ1-2, is as follows: GAGVSQSPSNKVTEKGKDVELRCDPISGHTALYWYRQSLGQGLEFLIYFQGNSAPDKSGLPSDRFSAERTGGSVSTLTIQRTQQEDSAVYLCASSLPIGRASYYGYTFGSGTRLTVV.

This chain connects TRBV11-2 to TRBJ2-2; 8 bases are shared with TRBD1. The V gene's germline CDR1 is SGHAT and CDR2 FQNNGV. CDR3 length equals 15 residues. The ends lost 5 bases at V and 5 bases at J; junction bases unmatched: 7. The CDR3 reads CASSTTGARTGELFF. As DNA, the CDR3 is TGTGCCAGCAGCACGACAGGGGCACGAACCGGGGAGCTGTTTTTT.

The chain uses TRBV7-2 and TRBJ2-3; TRBD1 or TRBD2 may be the D gene (5 bases each). The CDR3 extends over 13 amino acids. Germline V gives CDR1 SGHTA, CDR2 FQGNSA. V was pared by 6 bases and J by 5 bases, with 12 bases between. The CDR3 loop reads CASSRDLGDTQYF. CDR3 sequence (DNA): TGTGCCAGCAGTCGGGACCTCGGAGATACGCAGTATTTT.

There are a few counts of this clonotype. This chain connects TRBV4-2 to TRBJ2-1; no clear D. TRBJ2-5 explains the end of the DNA better; the J call may be wrong. The CDR3 contains 13 residues. CDR1 and CDR2 from the germline V gene are LGHNA and YNFKEQ. The CDR3 sequence is CASSQELRQTQYF. CDR3 coding DNA: TGTGCCAGCAGCCAAGAGTTAAGGCAGACCCAGTACTTC.

This clonotype was seen many times. The CDR3 reads CASSEREAYNEQFF. The CDR3 nucleotides read TGCGCCAGCAGTGAGCGGGAGGCCTACAATGAGCAGTTCTTC. The chain uses TRBV10-1 and TRBJ2-1; 7 bases are a match to TRBD2. The CDR3 covers 14 residues. Germline V lookup: CDR1 WNHNN, CDR2 SYGVQD (reference sequence). V dropped 2 bases and J dropped 2; count of bases not matched to a gene: 0.

The chain carries TRBV7-2 and TRBJ2-1, with unresolved D. The J call is doubtful: the DNA matches TRBJ2-5 better. The CDR3 contains 12 residues. Per germline, CDR1 SGHTA and CDR2 FQGNSA. The CDR3 loop is CASSTNGETQYF. CDR3 bases: TGTGCCAGCAGCACTAATGGGGAGACCCAGTACTTC.

As concerns this clonotype: Germline is not matched at one junction end, which may reflect a read error. V is TRBV15 and J is TRBJ2-5, with TRBD1 as a possible D gene (6 bases). The germline gives CDR1 LNHNV, CDR2 YYDKDF (reference sequence). This CDR3 has 15 amino acids. The CDR3 region is CAASRERTAQETQYF. CDR3 DNA: TGTGCCGCCAGCAGGGAACGGACAGCTCAAGAGACCCAGTACTTC.

In the case of this clonotype: At one end the junction does not follow the germline gene, possibly because of a read error. V gene TRBV5-1 combines with J gene TRBJ2-1, with 9 nucleotides matching TRBD1. This CDR3 has 18 amino acids. Germline values: CDR1 SGHRS, CDR2 YFSETQ. CDR3 region: CAGSLAPWDREMHNEQFF. CDR3 DNA: TGCGCCGGCAGCTTGGCCCCATGGGACAGGGAGATGCACAATGAGCAGTTCTTC.

The chain couples TRBV7-9 to TRBJ2-1, with D maybe TRBD1 (6 bases). The CDR3 has 15 amino acids. V was pared by 1 base and J by 3 bases, with 10 bases between. In germline, CDR1 is SEHNR, CDR2 FQNEAQ (reference sequence). CDR3 sequence reads: CASSLVQGDYNEQFF. The CDR3 bases are TGTGCCAGCAGCTTAGTACAGGGAGACTACAATGAGCAGTTCTTC.

V usage is TRBV3-1 and J usage is TRBJ2-5, with 7 positions matching TRBD2. The DNA end is more similar to TRBJ2-1, so the J call may be wrong. The CDR3 spans 11 residues. Germline V gene data show CDR1 as LGHDT and CDR2 as YNNKEL (reference sequence). The CDR3 is CASTRGDEQFF. Written as DNA, the CDR3 is TGTGCCAGCACCCGGGGGGATGAGCAGTTCTTC.

The chain couples TRBV12-3 or TRBV12-4 to TRBJ1-2, with D unclear. The V end lost 6 bases, the J end lost 0 bases, and 8 bases lay between the germline ends. The length of the CDR3 is 13 residues. CDR3 coding DNA: TGTGCCAGCAGATATGACGCTAACTATGGCTACACCTTC. Encoded protein: CASRYDANYGYTF.

This rearrangement joins TRBV28 to TRBJ1-5; 7 bases are a match to TRBD1. The germline CDR1 and CDR2 sequences are MDHEN and SYDVKM. V lost 6 bases, J lost 7 bases, and 15 bases stayed unmatched. The CDR3 contains 16 residues. CDR3 in amino acids: CASSLTGVGGRQPQHF. For the CDR3, the DNA is TGTGCCAGCAGCCTCACAGGGGTGGGGGGGCGACAGCCCCAGCATTTT. Drawing the rest from reference TRBV28 and TRBJ1-5, the complete variable domain is DVKVTQSSRYLVKRTGEKVFLECVQDMDHENMFWYRQDPGLGLRLIYFSYDVKMKEKGDIPEGYSVSREKKERFSLILESASTNQTSMYLCASSLTGVGGRQPQHFGDGTRLSIL.

This chain joins TRBV25-1 and TRBJ2-5, with unresolved D. This CDR3 spans 11 amino acids. V was pared by 7 bases and J by 7 bases, with 10 bases between. Germline-derived CDR1 and CDR2 are MGHDK and SYGVNS. The CDR3 sequence: CASTLKGTQYF. CDR3 nucleotides: TGTGCCAGCACCCTAAAGGGGACCCAGTACTTC.

The chain combines TRBV7-6 with TRBJ2-1; no definite D call. The J call may be mistaken, given a closer DNA end match to TRBJ2-7. Germline V lookup: CDR1 SGHVS, CDR2 FNYEAQ. This CDR3 contains 13 residues. The CDR3 reads CASSLVPKGRQYF. The DNA for the CDR3 is TGTGCCAGCAGCTTAGTTCCAAAGGGTCGGCAGTACTTC.

The sample holds many counts of this clonotype. This chain joins TRBV7-8 and TRBJ2-5; no clear D gene. Germline V gene lookup returns CDR1 SGHVS and CDR2 FQNEAQ. Trimming cost V 1 base and J 5 bases, with 8 bases left between them. The CDR3 sequence is 13 residues long. CDR3 nucleotide sequence: TGTGCCAGCAGCTTAGTATATCAGGAGACCCAGTACTTC. Protein: CASSLVYQETQYF.

CDR3 DNA: TGTGCCAGCAGCTTAGGCGGCGGGGTTCGAGAGCAGTTCTTC. It translates to CASSLGGGVREQFF. The V gene is TRBV7-2, the J gene TRBJ2-1; possibly TRBD2 for D (6 bases). Per the germline V gene, CDR1 is SGHTA and CDR2 is FQGNSA. V lost 1 base, J lost 10 bases, and 14 bases lay in between. The length of the CDR3 is 14 residues. Variable domain in full (rest from reference TRBV7-2 and TRBJ2-1): GAGVSQSPSNKVTEKGKDVELRCDPISGHTALYWYRQSLGQGLEFLIYFQGNSAPDKSGLPSDRFSAERTGGSVSTLTIQRTQQEDSAVYLCASSLGGGVREQFFGPGTRLTVL.

The chain's CDR3 is CSASVSGAGLFQETQYF. DNA for the CDR3: TGCAGTGCTAGTGTTTCGGGGGCAGGCCTCTTCCAAGAGACCCAGTACTTC. The V gene is TRBV20-1, the J gene TRBJ2-5; perhaps D is TRBD1 or TRBD2 (6 bases each). CDR3 size: 17 residues. CDR1 is DFQATT and CDR2 is SNEGSKA in the germline V gene (reference sequence). Trimming took off 3 bases at V and 1 base at J, with 21 bases between the two ends.

The V and J genes are TRBV28 and TRBJ2-6, with 10 bases fitting TRBD1. Germline CDR1 is MDHEN and CDR2 is SYDVKM. The CDR3 runs to 19 residues. V lost 4 bases, J lost 1 base, and 10 bases stayed unmatched. The CDR3 DNA sequence: TGTGCCAGCAGTTCCATGCCCCAGGACAGGGGGTCTGGGGCCAACGTCCTGACTTTC. Translating it yields CASSSMPQDRGSGANVLTF.

This clonotype occurred a few times. V gene TRBV5-4 combines with J gene TRBJ2-5, with 7 bases fitting TRBD1. The trim removed 5 bases at V and 1 base at J, leaving 11 bases unmatched. The CDR3 is 16 residues long. Germline values: CDR1 SGHNT, CDR2 YYREEE (reference sequence). The CDR3 region is CASSALNRDSQETQYF. The DNA of the CDR3 is TGTGCCAGCAGTGCCTTAAACCGGGACAGCCAAGAGACCCAGTACTTC.

This clonotype was counted only a few times. The J gene is TRBJ2-1, the V gene TRBV12-3 or TRBV12-4; 10 bases align to TRBD2. V lost 4 bases to trimming and J lost 0 bases; unmatched junction nucleotides: 6. The CDR3 spans 17 residues. Here the CDR3 DNA reads TGTGCCAGCAGTTACGGACTAGCGGAGAGCTCCTACAATGAGCAGTTCTTC. It encodes CASSYGLAESSYNEQFF.

A few counts support this clonotype. V is TRBV29-1 and J is TRBJ2-5; D is ambiguous. The J call is uncertain, as TRBJ2-7 better fits the DNA end. This CDR3 contains 12 residues. Germline assignment: CDR1 SQVTM and CDR2 ANQGSEA. The CDR3: CSARLGDYEQYF. Written as DNA, the CDR3 is TGCAGCGCCCGACTCGGCGACTACGAGCAGTACTTC.

This chain uses TRBV2 with TRBJ1-5, with D possibly being TRBD1 (5 bases). The CDR3 runs 14 residues. V lost 8 bases, J lost 0 bases, and 11 bases lay in between. In germline, CDR1 is SNHLY, CDR2 FYNNEI. CDR3 amino acids: CASVDRLSNQPQHF. For the CDR3, the DNA is TGTGCCAGCGTTGACAGACTTAGCAATCAGCCCCAGCATTTT.

This chain connects TRBV14 to TRBJ2-5; 9 bases map to TRBD2. Gene TRBJ2-1 matches the end of the DNA better, so the J call may be wrong. The CDR3 runs to 17 residues. Germline V CDR1 and CDR2: SGHDN, FVKESK. The CDR3 spells CASSPPEAVAGADEQFF. CDR3 nucleotide sequence: TGTGCCAGCAGCCCACCCGAGGCGGTAGCGGGAGCGGATGAGCAGTTCTTC.

This clonotype turned up a few times. The chain employs TRBV6-6 and TRBJ2-5; the D is unclear. The J call is in doubt because the DNA end fits TRBJ2-7 better. The CDR3 loop spans 14 amino acids. The germline CDR1 and CDR2 sequences are MNHNY and SVGAGI (reference sequence). DNA for the CDR3: TGTGCCAGCAGTTCGCAGGCAACATCCTACGAGCAGTACTTC. Translated, it gives CASSSQATSYEQYF.

This clonotype was counted between two and nine times. CDR3 loop: CASSLDWGRFTDTQYF. The CDR3 nucleotides read TGTGCCAGCAGCTTAGACTGGGGGCGATTCACAGATACGCAGTATTTT. The V gene is TRBV7-2, the J gene TRBJ2-3; D may be TRBD1 (6 bases). Trimming removed 1 base at V and 2 bases at J, with 13 bases between. CDR1 is SGHTA, CDR2 FQGNSA, per germline. CDR3 length: 16 amino acids.

J is TRBJ2-7 and V is TRBV20-1, with a possible D match to TRBD1 (5 bases). The CDR3 extends over 16 amino acids. Germline lookup yields CDR1 DFQATT and CDR2 SNEGSKA (reference sequence). Trimming pared 2 bases from V and 0 bases from J, leaving 17 bases between. CDR3 amino acids: CSARKTGNSFSYEQYF. CDR3 bases: TGCAGTGCTAGAAAAACAGGCAACTCCTTCTCCTACGAGCAGTACTTC.

J is TRBJ2-1 and V is TRBV20-1; D not resolved. Near its end, the DNA agrees better with TRBJ2-5, so the J call may be wrong. The germline V gene has CDR1 DFQATT and CDR2 SNEGSKA (reference sequence). There are 14 residues in the CDR3. The CDR3 sequence: CSARDVGSRETQYF. DNA of the CDR3: TGCAGTGCTAGAGATGTAGGTTCAAGGGAGACCCAGTACTTC.